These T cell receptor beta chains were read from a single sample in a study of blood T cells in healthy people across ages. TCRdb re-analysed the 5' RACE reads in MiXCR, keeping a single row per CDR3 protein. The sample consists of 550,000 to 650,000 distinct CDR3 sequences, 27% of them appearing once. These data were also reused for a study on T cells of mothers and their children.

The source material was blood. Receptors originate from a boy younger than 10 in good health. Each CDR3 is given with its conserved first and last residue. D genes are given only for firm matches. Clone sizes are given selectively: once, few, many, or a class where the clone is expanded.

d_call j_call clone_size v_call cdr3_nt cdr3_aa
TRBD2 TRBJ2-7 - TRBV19 TGTGCCAGTAGCCCCGCTAGCGGGGGTTCCTACGAGCAGTACTTC CASSPASGGSYEQYF
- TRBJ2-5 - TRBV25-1 TGTGCCAGCAGTGAATCCTTTCCCTGGGAGACCCAGTACTTC CASSESFPWETQYF
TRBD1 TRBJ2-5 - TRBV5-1 TGCGCCAGCAGTTCCGGGACAGGGTCAGAGACCCAGTACTTC CASSSGTGSETQYF
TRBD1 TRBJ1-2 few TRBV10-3 TGTGCCATCAGTGAGCGAGGGACAGGGTACGGTGGCTACACCTTC CAISERGTGYGGYTF
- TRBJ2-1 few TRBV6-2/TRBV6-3 TGTGCCAGCAGACCTCCAATAGCTGGGGGTTACAATGAGCAGTTCTTC CASRPPIAGGYNEQFF
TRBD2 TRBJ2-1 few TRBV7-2 TGTGCCAGCAGCCGCCCTAGCGGGGACTTCAATGAGCAGTTCTTC CASSRPSGDFNEQFF
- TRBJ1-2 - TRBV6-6 TGTGCCAGCCTGGCGGGGGTAGACTACACCTTC CASLAGVDYTF
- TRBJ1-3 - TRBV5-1 TGCGCCAGCAGCTCCATGACAAGCTCTGGAAACACCATATATTTT CASSSMTSSGNTIYF
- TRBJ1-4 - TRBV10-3 TGTGCCATCAGTGACAGGGGCACTAATGAAGAACTGTTTTTT CAISDRGTNEELFF
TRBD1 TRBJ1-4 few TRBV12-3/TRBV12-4 TGCGCCAGCAGCCGAGACAGGGGAAACGAAAAACTGTTTTTT CASSRDRGNEKLFF
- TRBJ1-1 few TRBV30 TGTGCCTGGAGTCGGGCGGTACCGGATAGGGATGGGGAGGACACTGAAGCTTTCTTT CAWSRAVPDRDGEDTEAFF
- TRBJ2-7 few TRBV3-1 TGTGCCAGCAGCAGGTACATGGGGGCGCAGGACGAGCAGTACTTC CASSRYMGAQDEQYF
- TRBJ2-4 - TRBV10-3 TGTGCCATCAGTGAAAGCGGGACAGCAATAGCCAAAAACATTCAGTACTTC CAISESGTAIAKNIQYF
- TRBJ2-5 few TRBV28 TGTGCCAGCAGACGGGGCCAAGAGACCCAGTACTTC CASRRGQETQYF
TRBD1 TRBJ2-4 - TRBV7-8 TGTGCCAGCAGGTGGGGGCGACAGGGCCCCTCAAAAAACATTCAGTACTTC CASRWGRQGPSKNIQYF
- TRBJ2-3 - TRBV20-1 TGCAGTGCTAGTGACGCTAACACAGATACGCAGTATTTT CSASDANTDTQYF
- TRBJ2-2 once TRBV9 TGTGCCAGCAGCGTTCCAGAGAGCACCGGGGAGCTGTTTTTT CASSVPESTGELFF
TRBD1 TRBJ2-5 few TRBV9 TGTGCCAGCAGCGCGAGGGACAGCAAGCCAGAGACCCAGTACTTC CASSARDSKPETQYF
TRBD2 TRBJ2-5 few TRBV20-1 TGCAGTGCTAGAAAGACTAGCGGGACTTTAGAGACCCAGTACTTC CSARKTSGTLETQYF
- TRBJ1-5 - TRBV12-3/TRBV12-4 TGTGCCAGCAGTTTGTCACAGGCTGGTCAGCCCCAGCATTTT CASSLSQAGQPQHF
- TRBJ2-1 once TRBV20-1 TGCAGTGCTAGTCGGGAGCCCCCCTACAATGAGCAGTTCTTC CSASREPPYNEQFF
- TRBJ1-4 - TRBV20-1 TGCAGTGCTAGAGATCGGGGAATTAATGAAAAACTGTTTTTT CSARDRGINEKLFF
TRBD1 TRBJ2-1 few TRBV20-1 TGCAGTGCCCAGAGGGGGCGGGAGCAGTTCTTC CSAQRGREQFF
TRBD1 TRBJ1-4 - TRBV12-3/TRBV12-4 TGTGCCAGCAGTTTGGGGGGACAGGGGTCTAATGAAGAACTGTTTTTT CASSLGGQGSNEELFF
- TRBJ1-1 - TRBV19 TGTGCCAGTAGTGCGGGTGCTCCGGAGAACACTGAAGCTTTCTTT CASSAGAPENTEAFF
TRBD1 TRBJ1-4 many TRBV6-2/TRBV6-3 TGTGCCAGCTATTCCAGACAGGGACCTAATGAAAAACTGTTTTTT CASYSRQGPNEKLFF
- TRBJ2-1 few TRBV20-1 TGCGCAGTGTCTCCTGGAGTGGGGGGCCTCTCCTACAATGAGCAGTTCTTC CAVSPGVGGLSYNEQFF
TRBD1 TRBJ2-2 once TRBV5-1 TGCGCCAGCAAAAAGGGGACAGGGGACACCGGGGAGCTGTTTTTT CASKKGTGDTGELFF
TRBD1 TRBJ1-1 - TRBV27 TGTGCCAGCATTTCGGGACAGGGGCCTGCGGTGATGAACACTGAAGCTTTCTTT CASISGQGPAVMNTEAFF
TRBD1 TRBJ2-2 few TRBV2 TGTGCCATCAGACAGGGAAGGACCGGGGAGCTGTTTTTT CAIRQGRTGELFF
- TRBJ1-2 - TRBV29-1 TGCAGCGTTGATGTGGGGACGGAATTGGGTGGCTACACCTTC CSVDVGTELGGYTF
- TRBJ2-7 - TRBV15 TGTGCCACCAGCCCTACCGACAGTTACGAGCAGTACTTC CATSPTDSYEQYF
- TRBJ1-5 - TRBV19 TGTGCCAGTACGAGGGTAGGGCACAATCAGCCCCAGCATTTT CASTRVGHNQPQHF
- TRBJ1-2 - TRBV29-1 TGCAGCGTTGTAGGGGCCGGTTACACCTTC CSVVGAGYTF
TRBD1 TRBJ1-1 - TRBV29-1 TGCAGCGTTGGACAGGGTGGGAACACTGAAGCTTTCTTT CSVGQGGNTEAFF
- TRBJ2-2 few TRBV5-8 TGTGCCAGCAGCGGGGTGTGGACCGGGGAGCTGTTTTTT CASSGVWTGELFF
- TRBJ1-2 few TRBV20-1 TGCAGTGCTGTCAGACTATATGGCTACACCTTC CSAVRLYGYTF
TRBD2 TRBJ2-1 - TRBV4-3 TGCGCCAGCAGCCAAGATGGCGGGGGCTCCTACAATGAGCAGTTCTTC CASSQDGGGSYNEQFF
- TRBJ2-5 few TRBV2 TGTGCCAGCGGAGGGGGTGGGAGCCAAGAGACCCAGTACTTC CASGGGGSQETQYF
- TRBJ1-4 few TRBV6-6 TGTGCCAGCAGTTACCGGCAGGGGGAAAAACTGTTTTTT CASSYRQGEKLFF
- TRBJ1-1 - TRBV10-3 TGTGCCATCAGTGACCTCCAGGGTTGGAACACTGAAGCTTTCTTT CAISDLQGWNTEAFF
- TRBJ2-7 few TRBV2 TGTGCCAGCAGATGGACGGAGACCTACGAGCAGTACTTC CASRWTETYEQYF
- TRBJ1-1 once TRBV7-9 TGTGCCAGCAGCTTCGGGGCGGACACTGAAGCTTTCTTT CASSFGADTEAFF
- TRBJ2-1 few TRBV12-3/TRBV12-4 TGTGCCAGCAGTCCCGGACTGCTGCGAAATGAGCAGTTCTTC CASSPGLLRNEQFF
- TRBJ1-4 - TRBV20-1 TGCAGTGCTAGGGCCCTCGGGCGACAGCCTAATGAAAAACTGTTTTTT CSARALGRQPNEKLFF
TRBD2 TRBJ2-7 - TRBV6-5 TGTGCCAGCAGTTGGACTAGCGGGAGCTCCAACGAGCAGTACTTC CASSWTSGSSNEQYF
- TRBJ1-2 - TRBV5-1 TGCGCCAGCAGCTTGGCATTTGACGGGGACTATGGCTACACCTTC CASSLAFDGDYGYTF
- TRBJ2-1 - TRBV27 TGTGCCAGCACCGCCCTCCGGGACCGAGGACCAAATGAGCAGTTCTTC CASTALRDRGPNEQFF
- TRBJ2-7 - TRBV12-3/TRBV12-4 TGTGCCAGCAGCACCACGCGACGGAGCTACGAGCAGTACTTC CASSTTRRSYEQYF
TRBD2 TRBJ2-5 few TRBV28 TGTGCCAGCAGTCTGGACCTAGCGGGAGAGACCCAGTACTTC CASSLDLAGETQYF
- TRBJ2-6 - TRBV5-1 TGCGCCAGCTGTACGGGGTACATTGGGGCCAACGTCCTGACTTTC CASCTGYIGANVLTF
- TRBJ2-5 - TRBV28 TGTGCCAGCAGAGGGGATGCCACCCAAGAGACCCAGTACTTC CASRGDATQETQYF
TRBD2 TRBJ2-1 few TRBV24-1 TGTGCCACCAGTGGGCCAGCGGGAGCTGAGCAGTTCTTC CATSGPAGAEQFF
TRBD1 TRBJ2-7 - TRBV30 TGTGCCTGGGGGACAGGGCACGAGCAGTACTTC CAWGTGHEQYF
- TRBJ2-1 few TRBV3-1 TGTGCCAGCAGCCAGAGCGGTAATGAGCAGTTCTTC CASSQSGNEQFF
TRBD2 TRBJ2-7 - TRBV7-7 TGTGCCAGCAGCTTGGGCTGGCGGGGGGGCGAGCAGTACTTC CASSLGWRGGEQYF
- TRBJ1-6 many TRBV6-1 TGTGCCAGCAGTGGACGCTCCTATAATTCACCCCTCCACTTT CASSGRSYNSPLHF
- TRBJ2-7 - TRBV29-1 TGCAGCGCCGAGGGGGATGACGAGCAGTACTTC CSAEGDDEQYF
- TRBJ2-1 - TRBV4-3 TGCGCCAGCAGCCATAAGGGGGTAGGCGATGAGCAGTTCTTC CASSHKGVGDEQFF
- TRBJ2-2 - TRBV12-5 TGTGCTAGTGGTTTGGGAGGACTCGGGGCAAACGGGGAGCTGTTTTTT CASGLGGLGANGELFF